Listed here are 17 T cell receptor beta chains from one sample, sequenced in a study of OX40 agonist ivuxolimab in advanced cancers. Measured with immunoSEQ multiplex PCR; TCRdb has only the in-frame clones, and not every one. The sample lists 65,000 to 75,000 clones, around 83% seen once, with about 0.42% in the top ten. Specimen: CD4+ or CD8+ T cells sorted from blood, collected in a trial of the OX40 agonist ivuxolimab. These TCRs come from an adult with an advanced solid tumor such as melanoma, head and neck, liver or kidney cancer.

V and J are TRBV27 and TRBJ1-4, with D hard to call. Germline CDR1 and CDR2: MNHEY and SMNVEV (reference sequence). The CDR3 has 14 amino acids. Deletions cut 0 bases from V and 7 bases from J, with 9 bases between. CDR3 region: CASSLSPWGEKLFF. The CDR3 coding sequence is TGTGCCAGCAGTTTATCCCCGTGGGGTGAAAAACTGTTTTTT.

The chain recombines TRBV5-6 with TRBJ2-7; 9 bases fit TRBD1. CDR3 length: 13 amino acids. CDR1 and CDR2 from the germline V gene are SGHDT and YYEEEE. The J segment lost 7 bases and the V segment lost 6 bases, leaving 8 bases of the junction unmatched. CDR3 sequence reads: CASTRTGVGEQYV. The CDR3, as DNA: TGTGCCAGCACACGGACAGGGGTAGGAGAGCAGTACGTC.

The gene calls are TRBV11-3 and TRBJ2-1, with D possibly TRBD1 on 5 matching bases. V shed 0 bases and J shed 5 bases, with 8 bases lying between them. This CDR3 comprises 14 residues. Germline V CDR1 and CDR2: SGHNT, YENEEA. The CDR3 DNA sequence: TGTGCCAGCAGCTTAGAAAGGGGCAACAATGAGCAGTTCTTC. Protein product: CASSLERGNNEQFF.

This chain joins TRBV4-2 and TRBJ1-3; D remains unclear. V lost 0 bases to trimming and J lost 1 base, with 7 bases between them. This CDR3 has 15 residues. Germline CDR1 LGHNA, CDR2 YNFKEQ. The CDR3 nucleotides are TGTGCCAGCAGCCAAGAAACAGAGTCTGGAAACACCATATATTTT. Translation gives CASSQETESGNTIYF.

The chain combines TRBV4-3 with TRBJ2-3; TRBD2 aligns across 12 bases. The CDR3 has 19 residues. Looked up from germline, CDR1 is LGHNA and CDR2 is YSLEER. The J segment lost 6 bases and the V segment lost 3 bases, leaving 16 bases of the junction unmatched. The CDR3 DNA follows: TGCGCCAGCAGCCAGGATACCGGGACTAGCGGGCGGACTGTGGATACGCAGTATTTT. Translated: CASSQDTGTSGRTVDTQYF.

The V gene is TRBV6-5, the J gene TRBJ2-1; no reliable D call. Germline CDR1 and CDR2: MNHEY and SVGAGI. Trimming took 5 bases from V and 8 from J, leaving 19 bases between them. This CDR3 comprises 15 residues. In DNA, the CDR3 is TGTGCCAGCAGTCGCCTATCCACCCTAAGGTATGAGCAGTTCTTC. Its translation is CASSRLSTLRYEQFF.

The chain employs TRBV27 and TRBJ1-4; weak D call: TRBD1 (5 bases). Trimming took off 5 bases at V and 8 bases at J, with 18 bases between the two ends. This CDR3 region has 15 residues. Per germline, CDR1 MNHEY and CDR2 SMNVEV (reference sequence). CDR3 bases: TGTGCCAGCAGTCGGAGGGGATTCGACTCGGAAAAACTGTTTTTT. It encodes CASSRRGFDSEKLFF.

Only one count was recorded for this clone. The J gene is TRBJ1-2, the V gene TRBV5-1; D is undetermined. CDR1 and CDR2 from the germline V gene are SGHRS and YFSETQ. V lost 2 bases to trimming and J lost 3 bases, with 20 bases between them. This CDR3 region has 17 residues. CDR3 amino acids: CASSFGGNRALDYGYTF. In DNA, the CDR3 is TGCGCCAGCAGCTTTGGAGGGAATCGAGCATTGGACTATGGCTACACCTTC.

The sample holds a few counts of this clone. This chain joins TRBV28 and TRBJ2-5; D could derive from TRBD1 or TRBD2 (7 bases each). The CDR3 spans 16 residues. Germline V gene sequence: CDR1 MDHEN, CDR2 SYDVKM. The V and J ends lost 6 bases and 4 bases respectively, with 21 bases between them. The CDR3, as DNA: TGTGCCAGCAGCCTTGATAGGGCAGGGGGGGTAGAGACCCAGTACTTC. This codes for CASSLDRAGGVETQYF. Full variable domain (rest looked up from reference TRBV28 and TRBJ2-5): DVKVTQSSRYLVKRTGEKVFLECVQDMDHENMFWYRQDPGLGLRLIYFSYDVKMKEKGDIPEGYSVSREKKERFSLILESASTNQTSMYLCASSLDRAGGVETQYFGPGTRLLVL.

The chain employs TRBV10-1 and TRBJ2-5, with 8 bases lining up with TRBD1. Germline V gene sequence: CDR1 WNHNN, CDR2 SYGVQD (reference sequence). The CDR3 has 15 amino acids. With 4 bases clipped from V and 1 base from J, the junction kept 5 bases outside the gene matches. CDR3 sequence: CASSGGQGPQETQYF. The CDR3 DNA sequence: TGCGCCAGCAGTGGAGGACAGGGCCCCCAAGAGACCCAGTACTTC.

The chain joins TRBV28 to TRBJ2-1, with TRBD1 matching 9 bases. The ends lost 3 bases at V and 7 bases at J; junction bases unmatched: 7. CDR1 MDHEN and CDR2 SYDVKM come from the germline V gene. CDR3 length equals 15 residues. This chain's CDR3 is CASSLSGTGRNEQFF. The CDR3 DNA reads as TGTGCCAGCAGTTTGTCCGGGACAGGGAGGAATGAGCAGTTCTTC.

The chain recombines TRBV6-8 with TRBJ1-4; no clear D gene. V lost 7 bases to trimming and J lost 5 bases, with 11 bases between them. Germline V CDR1 and CDR2: MNHGY, SAAAGT. This CDR3 spans 13 amino acids. CDR3 coding DNA: TGTGCCAGCAACTCTTACGGGAATGAAAAACTGTTTTTT. Its protein is CASNSYGNEKLFF.

The chain employs TRBV5-1 and TRBJ1-4, with a tentative D call TRBD1 (6 bases). V was clipped by 4 bases and J by 6 bases, with 10 bases between them. The CDR3 is made up of 13 amino acids. Germline values: CDR1 SGHRS, CDR2 YFSETQ. The CDR3 nucleotides read TGCGCCAGCAGCGTACAGGGCCATGAAAAACTGTTTTTT. Its translation is CASSVQGHEKLFF.

With regard to this clone: Other nucleotide sequences in the sample specify the same CDR3. This chain uses TRBV30 with TRBJ1-4; a possible D gene is TRBD1 (5 bases). The germline gives CDR1 GTSNPN, CDR2 SVGIG (reference sequence). CDR3 length: 14 amino acids. V lost 0 bases to trimming and J lost 3 bases, with 8 bases between them. CDR3 loop: CAWSVEGANEKLFF. CDR3 bases: TGTGCCTGGAGTGTAGAAGGGGCTAATGAAAAACTGTTTTTT.

The V call is TRBV11-3, the J call TRBJ2-2, with D perhaps matching TRBD1 or TRBD2 (5 bases each). The CDR3 totals 14 residues. With 6 bases removed from V and 3 bases from J, the gap between germline ends came to 11 bases. Germline V gives CDR1 SGHNT, CDR2 YENEEA. The CDR3 region is CASSRLGDTGELFF. The CDR3 DNA is TGTGCCAGCAGTCGTCTGGGGGACACCGGGGAGCTGTTTTTT.

The chain employs TRBV7-9 and TRBJ2-1, with 10 nucleotides matching TRBD2. Trimming took 0 bases from V and 8 from J; bases not matched to a gene: 7. This CDR3 has 16 amino acids. Germline V lookup: CDR1 SEHNR, CDR2 FQNEAQ (reference sequence). Here the CDR3 reads CASSLARPSGGDEQFF. The CDR3, as DNA: TGTGCCAGCAGCTTAGCGCGTCCTAGCGGGGGCGATGAGCAGTTCTTC. The variable domain in full, completed from reference TRBV7-9 and TRBJ2-1, reads DTGVSQNPRHKITKRGQNVTFRCDPISEHNRLYWYRQTLGQGPEFLTYFQNEAQLEKSRLLSDRFSAERPKGSFSTLEIQRTEQGDSAMYLCASSLARPSGGDEQFFGPGTRLTVL.

The chain uses TRBV18 and TRBJ1-3; D gene unclear. Germline values: CDR1 KGHSH, CDR2 LQKENI. V dropped 4 bases and J dropped 0 bases, with 10 bases sitting between them. The CDR3 contains 15 residues. CDR3 nucleotides: TGTGCCAGCTCACTGATAGAGACCTCTGGAAACACCATATATTTT. This gives the protein CASSLIETSGNTIYF.